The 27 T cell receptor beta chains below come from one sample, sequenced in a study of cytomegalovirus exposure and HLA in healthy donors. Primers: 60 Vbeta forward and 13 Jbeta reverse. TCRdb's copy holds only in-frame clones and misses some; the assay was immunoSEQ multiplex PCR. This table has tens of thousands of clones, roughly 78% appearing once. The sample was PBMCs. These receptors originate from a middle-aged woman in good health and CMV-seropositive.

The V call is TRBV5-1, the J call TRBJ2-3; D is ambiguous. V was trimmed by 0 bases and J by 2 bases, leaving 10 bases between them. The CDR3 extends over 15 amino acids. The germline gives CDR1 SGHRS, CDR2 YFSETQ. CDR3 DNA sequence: TGCGCCAGCAGCTTGGCTCTAGTGAACACAGATACGCAGTATTTT. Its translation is CASSLALVNTDTQYF.

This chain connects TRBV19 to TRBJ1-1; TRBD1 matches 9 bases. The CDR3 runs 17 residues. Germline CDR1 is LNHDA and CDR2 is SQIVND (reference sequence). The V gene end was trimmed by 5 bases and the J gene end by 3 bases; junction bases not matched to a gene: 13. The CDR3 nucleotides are TGTGCCAGTAGTTGGATACAGGGGGCGCGAGATGACACTGAAGCTTTCTTT. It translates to CASSWIQGARDDTEAFF.

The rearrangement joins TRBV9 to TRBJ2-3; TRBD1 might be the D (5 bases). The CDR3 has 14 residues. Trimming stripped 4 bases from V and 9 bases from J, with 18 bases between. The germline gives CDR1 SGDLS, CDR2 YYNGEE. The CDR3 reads CASSPSGAPITQYF. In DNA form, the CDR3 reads TGTGCCAGCAGCCCTTCTGGGGCACCCATCACGCAGTATTTT.

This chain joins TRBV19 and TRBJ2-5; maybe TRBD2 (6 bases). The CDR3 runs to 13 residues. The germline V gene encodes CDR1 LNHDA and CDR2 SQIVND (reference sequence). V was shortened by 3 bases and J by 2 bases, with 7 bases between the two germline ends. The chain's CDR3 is CASSIRGQETQYF. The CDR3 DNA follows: TGTGCCAGTAGTATTCGGGGGCAAGAGACCCAGTACTTC.

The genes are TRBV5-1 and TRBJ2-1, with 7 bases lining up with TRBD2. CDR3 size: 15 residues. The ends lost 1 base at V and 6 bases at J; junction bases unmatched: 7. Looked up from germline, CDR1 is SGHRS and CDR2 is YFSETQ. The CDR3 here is CASSLLPGRINEQFF. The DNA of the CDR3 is TGCGCCAGCAGCTTGTTGCCCGGGAGGATCAATGAGCAGTTCTTC.

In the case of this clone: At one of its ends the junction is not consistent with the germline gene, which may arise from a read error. CDR3 coding DNA: TGTGCCAGCAGCACCCCCCGAAAACAGGGGGCCGCCTTC. It is translated as CASSTPRKQGAAF. The gene calls are TRBV11-2 and TRBJ1-2; 9 bases are a match to TRBD1. From germline, CDR1 is SGHAT and CDR2 FQNNGV. The CDR3 covers 13 residues.

The CDR3 nucleotides are TGCAGCGTTGAACAGGGGGCTTCTGGAAACACCATATATTTT. This codes for CSVEQGASGNTIYF. The chain recombines TRBV29-1 with TRBJ1-3; 8 nucleotides agree with TRBD1. The V and J ends lost 2 bases and 1 base, in that order; junction bases with no gene match: 1. Looked up from germline, CDR1 is SQVTM and CDR2 is ANQGSEA. The CDR3 covers 14 residues.

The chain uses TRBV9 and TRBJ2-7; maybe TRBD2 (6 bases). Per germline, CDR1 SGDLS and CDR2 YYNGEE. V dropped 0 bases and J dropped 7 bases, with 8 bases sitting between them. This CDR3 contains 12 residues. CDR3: CASSVGAGEQYF. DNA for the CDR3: TGTGCCAGCAGCGTAGGGGCGGGGGAGCAGTACTTC.

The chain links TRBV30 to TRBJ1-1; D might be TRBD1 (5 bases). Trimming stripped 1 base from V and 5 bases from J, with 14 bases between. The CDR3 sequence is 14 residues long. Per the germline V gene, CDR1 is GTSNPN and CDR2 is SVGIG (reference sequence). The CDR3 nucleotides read TGTGCCTGGAGTGCAGGGTCGCTCGGGACTGAAGCTTTCTTT. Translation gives CAWSAGSLGTEAFF.

This chain's CDR3 is CASSEGQGSEQFF. CDR3 coding DNA: TGTGCCAGCAGTGAAGGGCAGGGGTCTGAGCAGTTCTTC. The chain uses TRBV25-1 and TRBJ2-1, with D tentatively TRBD1 (6 bases). The germline V gene encodes CDR1 MGHDK and CDR2 SYGVNS. V was pared by 2 bases and J by 9 bases, with 11 bases between. The CDR3 is made up of 13 amino acids.

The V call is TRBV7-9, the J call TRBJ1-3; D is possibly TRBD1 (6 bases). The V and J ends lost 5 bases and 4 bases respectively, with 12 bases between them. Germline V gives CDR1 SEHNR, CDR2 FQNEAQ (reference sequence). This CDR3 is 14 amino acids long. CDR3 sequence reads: CASSTGFLGNTIYF. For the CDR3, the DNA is TGTGCCAGCAGCACAGGGTTTCTCGGAAACACCATATATTTT.

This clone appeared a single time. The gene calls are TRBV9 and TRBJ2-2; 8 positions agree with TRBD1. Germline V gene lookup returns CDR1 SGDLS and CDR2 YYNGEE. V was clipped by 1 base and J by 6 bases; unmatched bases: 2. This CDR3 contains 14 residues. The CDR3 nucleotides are TGTGCCAGCAGCGTACAACAGGGGGCCGGGGAGCTGTTTTTT. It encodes CASSVQQGAGELFF.

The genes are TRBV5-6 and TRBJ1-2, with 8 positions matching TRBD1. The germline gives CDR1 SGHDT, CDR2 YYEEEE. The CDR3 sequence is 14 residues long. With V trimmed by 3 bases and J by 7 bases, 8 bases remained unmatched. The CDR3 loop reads CASSSRTGRPGYTF. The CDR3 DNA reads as TGTGCCAGCAGCTCAAGGACAGGGCGGCCTGGCTACACCTTC.

In nucleotides, the CDR3 is TGTGCCAGTAGTATAGGCGGAGCTAACTATGGCTACACCTTC. It specifies CASSIGGANYGYTF. The chain links TRBV19 to TRBJ1-2; D unresolved. The V end was cut by 1 base, the J end by 0 bases, with 6 bases between. Germline assignment: CDR1 LNHDA and CDR2 SQIVND (reference sequence). CDR3 size: 14 residues.

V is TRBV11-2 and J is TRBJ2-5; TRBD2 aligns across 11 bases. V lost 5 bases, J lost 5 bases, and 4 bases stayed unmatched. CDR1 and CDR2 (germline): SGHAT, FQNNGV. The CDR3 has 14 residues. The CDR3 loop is CASSQTSGGETQYF. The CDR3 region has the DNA TGTGCCAGCAGCCAAACTAGCGGGGGTGAGACCCAGTACTTC. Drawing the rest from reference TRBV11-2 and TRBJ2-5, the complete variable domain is EAGVAQSPRYKIIEKRQSVAFWCNPISGHATLYWYQQILGQGPKLLIQFQNNGVVDDSQLPKDRFSAERLKGVDSTLKIQPAKLEDSAVYLCASSQTSGGETQYFGPGTRLLVL.

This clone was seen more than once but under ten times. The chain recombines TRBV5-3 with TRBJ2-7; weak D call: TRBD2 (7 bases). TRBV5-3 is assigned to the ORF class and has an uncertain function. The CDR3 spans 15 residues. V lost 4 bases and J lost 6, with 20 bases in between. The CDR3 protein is CARSGGGGTGREQYF. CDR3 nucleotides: TGTGCCAGAAGCGGGGGGGGAGGAACAGGGCGCGAGCAGTACTTC.

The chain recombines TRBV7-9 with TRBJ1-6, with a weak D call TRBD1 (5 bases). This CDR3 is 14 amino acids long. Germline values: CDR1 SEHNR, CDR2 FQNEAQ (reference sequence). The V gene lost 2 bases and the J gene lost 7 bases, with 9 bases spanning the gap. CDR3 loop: CASSLFGANSPLHF. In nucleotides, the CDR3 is TGTGCCAGCAGCTTATTTGGGGCCAATTCACCCCTCCACTTT.

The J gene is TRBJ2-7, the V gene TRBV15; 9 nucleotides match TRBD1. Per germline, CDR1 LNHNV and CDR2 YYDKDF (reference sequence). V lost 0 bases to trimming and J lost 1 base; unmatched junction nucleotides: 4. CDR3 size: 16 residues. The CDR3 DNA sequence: TGTGCCACCAGCAGAGACGGTGGGACAGGGTCCTACGAGCAGTACTTC. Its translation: CATSRDGGTGSYEQYF.

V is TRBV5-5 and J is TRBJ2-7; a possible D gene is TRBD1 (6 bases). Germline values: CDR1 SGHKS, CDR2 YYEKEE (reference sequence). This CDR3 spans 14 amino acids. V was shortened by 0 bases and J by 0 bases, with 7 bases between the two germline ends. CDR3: CASSLDRDSYEQYF. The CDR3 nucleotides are TGTGCCAGCAGCTTGGACAGGGACTCCTACGAGCAGTACTTC.

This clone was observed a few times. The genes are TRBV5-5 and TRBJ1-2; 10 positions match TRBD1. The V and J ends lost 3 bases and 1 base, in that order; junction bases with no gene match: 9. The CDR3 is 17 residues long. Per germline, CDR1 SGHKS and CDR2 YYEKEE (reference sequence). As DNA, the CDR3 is TGTGCCAGCAGCTCCGGGACAGGGGCATCATATAACTATGGCTACACCTTC. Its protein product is CASSSGTGASYNYGYTF.

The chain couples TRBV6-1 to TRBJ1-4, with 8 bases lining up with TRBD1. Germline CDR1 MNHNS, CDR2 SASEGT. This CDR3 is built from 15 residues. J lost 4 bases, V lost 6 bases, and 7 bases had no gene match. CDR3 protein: CASSWDRRSNEKLFF. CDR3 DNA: TGTGCCAGCAGCTGGGACAGGCGGAGTAATGAAAAACTGTTTTTT.

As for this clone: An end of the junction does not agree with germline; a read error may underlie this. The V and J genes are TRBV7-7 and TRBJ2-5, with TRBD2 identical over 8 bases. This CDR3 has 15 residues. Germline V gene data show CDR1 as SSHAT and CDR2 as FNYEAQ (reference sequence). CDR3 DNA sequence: TGTGCTAGCAGCTTAGGCGGGGGGCCGGGGGAGACCCAGTACTTC. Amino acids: CASSLGGGPGETQYF. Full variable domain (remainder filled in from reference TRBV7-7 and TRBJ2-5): GAGVSQSPRYKVTKRGQDVTLRCDPISSHATLYWYQQALGQGPEFLTYFNYEAQPDKSGLPSDRFSAERPEGSISTLTIQRTEQRDSAMYRCASSLGGGPGETQYFGPGTRLLVL.

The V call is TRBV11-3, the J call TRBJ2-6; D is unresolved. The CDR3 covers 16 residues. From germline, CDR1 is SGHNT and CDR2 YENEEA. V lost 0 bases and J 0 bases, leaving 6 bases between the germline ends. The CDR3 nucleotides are TGTGCCAGCAGCTTAGAATCCGGCTCTGGGGCCAACGTCCTGACTTTC. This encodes CASSLESGSGANVLTF.

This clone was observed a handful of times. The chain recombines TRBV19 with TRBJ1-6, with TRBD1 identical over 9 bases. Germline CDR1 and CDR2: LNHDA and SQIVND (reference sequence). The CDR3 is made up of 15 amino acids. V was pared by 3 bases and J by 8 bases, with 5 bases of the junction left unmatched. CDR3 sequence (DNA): TGTGCCAGTAGTATCGGGACAGGGAGGCATTCACCCCTCCACTTT. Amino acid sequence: CASSIGTGRHSPLHF.

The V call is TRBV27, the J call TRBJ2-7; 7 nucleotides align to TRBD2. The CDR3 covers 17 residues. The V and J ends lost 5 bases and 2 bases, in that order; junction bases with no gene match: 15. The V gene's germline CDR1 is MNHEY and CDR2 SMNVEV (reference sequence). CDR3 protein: CASSPSAGDGSPYEQYF. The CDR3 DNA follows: TGTGCCAGCAGTCCCTCGGCGGGGGACGGCTCCCCCTACGAGCAGTACTTC.

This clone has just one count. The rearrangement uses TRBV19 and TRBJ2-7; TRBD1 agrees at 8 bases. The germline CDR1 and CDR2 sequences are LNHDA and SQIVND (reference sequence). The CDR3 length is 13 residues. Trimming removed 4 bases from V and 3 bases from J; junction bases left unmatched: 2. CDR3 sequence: CASSTGQGYEQYF. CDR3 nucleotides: TGTGCCAGTAGTACCGGACAGGGCTACGAGCAGTACTTC.

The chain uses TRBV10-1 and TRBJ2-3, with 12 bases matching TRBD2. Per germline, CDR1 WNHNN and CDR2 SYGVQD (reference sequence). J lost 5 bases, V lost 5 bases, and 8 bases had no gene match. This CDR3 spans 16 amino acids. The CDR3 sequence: CASSPLAGGPRDTQYF. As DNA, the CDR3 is TGCGCCAGCAGTCCACTAGCGGGGGGCCCACGAGATACGCAGTATTTT.